These 2 T cell receptor beta chains share one sample of origin, sequenced in a study of T cell repertoires in cytomegalovirus infection. A single record per CDR3 protein comes from TCRdb applying MiXCR to the reads. Seen here are 200,000 to 300,000 distinct CDR3 sequences, 8% to 9.5% observed once, and the top ten hold about 14%. Sample: PBMCs. Source of these receptors: a human donor in good health (CMV status not recorded). Some clones in this sample may be carry-over from other donors' samples.

The chain uses TRBV3-1 and TRBJ2-1; tentatively, D is TRBD2 (5 bases). Trimming took 0 bases from V and 5 from J, leaving 11 bases between them. The CDR3 is made up of 15 amino acids. Germline-derived CDR1 and CDR2 are LGHDT and YNNKEL (reference sequence). The CDR3 loop is CASSQEGILDNEQFF. CDR3 sequence (DNA): TGTGCCAGCAGCCAAGAAGGGATACTAGACAATGAGCAGTTCTTC.

In this sample, this clonotype turned up many times. The rearrangement joins TRBV10-3 to TRBJ1-2; TRBD1 agrees at 7 bases. J was trimmed by 5 bases and V by 6 bases; bases with no gene match: 6. The CDR3 is 13 residues long. Germline CDR1 and CDR2: ENHRY and SYGVKD. The CDR3 DNA reads TGTGCCATCAGCCCGGGACAGATTTATGGCTACACCTTC. It translates to CAISPGQIYGYTF.